The 12 T cell receptor beta chains presented below share a single source sample, sequenced in a study of shared clonotypes between healthy human individuals. Here immunoSEQ multiplex PCR was the method, and the copy in TCRdb shows in-frame clones only, minus some. The sample shows around 510,000 clones, approximately 94% of them seen only once. The specimen was naive CD4+ T cells sorted from blood. Subset denoted: CD45RA+ positively selected. These receptors were collected from a woman in her 30s in good health.

The J gene is TRBJ1-1, the V gene TRBV7-6, with D maybe TRBD1 (5 bases). The CDR3 is 13 residues long. Trimming stripped 0 bases from V and 8 bases from J, with 10 bases between. Germline values: CDR1 SGHVS, CDR2 FNYEAQ. CDR3 in amino acids: CASSLAGTLEAFF. CDR3 sequence (DNA): TGTGCCAGCAGCTTAGCGGGGACCTTAGAAGCTTTCTTT.

J is TRBJ2-7 and V is TRBV2, with D possibly being TRBD1 (6 bases). Germline CDR1 is SNHLY and CDR2 is FYNNEI. V shed 8 bases and J shed 3 bases, with 17 bases lying between them. The CDR3 loop spans 14 amino acids. The CDR3 bases are TGTGCCAGCGGTAGGACAGAGCATAACTACGAGCAGTACTTC. Residues: CASGRTEHNYEQYF.

This clone was counted a single time. This chain joins TRBV6-6 and TRBJ2-7; 11 nucleotides align to TRBD2. After removal of 6 bases from V and 4 bases from J, the junction contained 8 bases not matched to a gene. Germline V gene sequence: CDR1 MNHNY, CDR2 SVGAGI (reference sequence). The CDR3 has 15 residues. CDR3 sequence reads: CASSSVSGRVYEQYF. Written as DNA, the CDR3 is TGTGCCAGCAGCTCCGTTAGCGGGAGGGTATACGAGCAGTACTTC.

This clone was counted once. The J gene is TRBJ2-3, the V gene TRBV10-1; either TRBD1 or TRBD2 may supply D (6 bases each). Germline CDR1 reads WNHNN; CDR2 reads SYGVQD (reference sequence). Trimming stripped 7 bases from V and 1 base from J, with 24 bases between. This CDR3 is 18 amino acids long. CDR3 DNA: TGCGCCAGCAAAAGTCCGGGGGCCCTTCCGTGTGGCACAGATACGCAGTATTTT. Its protein product is CASKSPGALPCGTDTQYF.

This sequence joins TRBV4-1 and TRBJ2-2; 7 positions agree with TRBD1. Germline V lookup: CDR1 MGHRA, CDR2 YSYEKL. This CDR3 is 16 amino acids long. J was trimmed by 4 bases and V by 1 base; bases with no gene match: 6. The CDR3, as DNA: TGCGCCAGCAGCCAAGGAGACAGACAGGGCACCGGGGAGCTGTTTTTT. It codes for CASSQGDRQGTGELFF.

CDR3 residues: CASSEGASGGLTQYF. In DNA, the CDR3 is TGTGCCAGCAGTGAAGGGGCTAGCGGGGGGCTGACGCAGTATTTT. V gene TRBV2 combines with J gene TRBJ2-3, with 11 bases that match TRBD2. The CDR3 covers 15 residues. Trimming took 1 base from V and 9 from J; bases not matched to a gene: 6. In germline, CDR1 is SNHLY, CDR2 FYNNEI.

V gene TRBV29-1 combines with J gene TRBJ1-5; D is unclear. With 4 bases removed from V and 7 bases from J, the gap between germline ends came to 23 bases. CDR3 length: 16 residues. Looked up from germline, CDR1 is SQVTM and CDR2 is ANQGSEA. In nucleotides, the CDR3 is TGCAGCGTTGCATTAGACGGATTTGGTACCGGACAGCCCCAGCATTTT. Protein: CSVALDGFGTGQPQHF.

The chain employs TRBV28 and TRBJ2-1; 16 bases map to TRBD2. The V segment lost 5 bases and the J segment 6 bases; nucleotides outside the gene matches: 4. Germline V gene lookup returns CDR1 MDHEN and CDR2 SYDVKM. This CDR3 contains 16 residues. The CDR3 loop reads CASSLGTSGGGNEQFF. Here the CDR3 DNA reads TGTGCCAGCAGTCTCGGGACTAGCGGGGGGGGCAATGAGCAGTTCTTC.

The chain has TRBV18 and TRBJ1-1; D is unresolved. CDR1 and CDR2 from the germline V gene are KGHSH and LQKENI. Trimming left V 3 bases short and J 3 bases short, with 11 bases between. The CDR3 is 14 residues long. As DNA, the CDR3 is TGTGCCAGCTCACCGTTTGGCCTGGACACTGAAGCTTTCTTT. Translated, it gives CASSPFGLDTEAFF. Variable domain in full (rest from reference TRBV18 and TRBJ1-1): NAGVMQNPRHLVRRRGQEARLRCSPMKGHSHVYWYRQLPEEGLKFMVYLQKENIIDESGMPKERFSAEFPKEGPSILRIQQVVRGDSAAYFCASSPFGLDTEAFFGQGTRLTVV.

The V call is TRBV15, the J call TRBJ2-7; weak D call: TRBD1 (5 bases). This CDR3 region has 16 residues. V was pared by 5 bases and J by 5 bases, with 22 bases between. CDR1 and CDR2 (germline): LNHNV, YYDKDF (reference sequence). The CDR3 DNA reads TGTGCCACCAGCCCCCCAAGTCAGGGAAGGGTTGACGAGCAGTACTTC. Translation gives CATSPPSQGRVDEQYF. The variable domain in full, completed from reference TRBV15 and TRBJ2-7, reads DAMVIQNPRYQVTQFGKPVTLSCSQTLNHNVMYWYQQKSSQAPKLLFHYYDKDFNNEADTPDNFQSRRPNTSFCFLDIRSPGLGDTAMYLCATSPPSQGRVDEQYFGPGTRLTVT.

Details on this clone: Germline and junction disagree at one end, which may indicate a read error. The sample contains more than one DNA sequence encoding this CDR3. The rearrangement links TRBV29-1 to TRBJ2-2, with TRBD1 identical over 7 bases. Germline lookup yields CDR1 SQVTM and CDR2 ANQGSEA. The CDR3 has 14 residues. CDR3 bases: TGCAGCGTTGGGGACAGTTCGAACACCGGGGAGCTATTTTTT. This codes for CSVGDSSNTGELFF.

V is TRBV13 and J is TRBJ2-6; no clear D. Trimming stripped 1 base from V and 1 base from J, with 5 bases between. The germline gives CDR1 PRHDT, CDR2 FYEKMQ (reference sequence). CDR3 size: 15 residues. For the CDR3, the DNA is TGTGCCAGCAGCTTAGCAGAATCTGGGGCCAACGTCCTGACTTTC. This gives the protein CASSLAESGANVLTF.